This T cell receptor (beta chain) was observed in a study of T cells in Graves' hyperthyroidism and ophthalmopathy. V lost 6 bases, J lost 0 bases, and 12 bases lay in between. Germline V lookup: CDR1 MNHNS, CDR2 SASEGT. This CDR3 contains 14 residues. RNA transcripts gave rise to amplified TCR beta CDR3 regions. The TCR CDR3 was amplified in a first-round RT-PCR using the HTBI primer set. TCRdb reprocessed the multiplex PCR reads via MiXCR and lists one record per CDR3 protein. Here the sample spans 550,000 to 700,000 distinct CDR3 sequences, around 45% being singletons. A remark on this clonotype: Given a much more abundant clone one base away, this may be a read error. The final CDR3 position lacks the conserved phenylalanine or tryptophan, pointing to a likely read error.

This receptor was identified in an adult woman with Graves' disease, either hyperthyroidism or ophthalmopathy (not recorded which). The genes are TRBV6-1 and TRBJ2-7; D not certain. The sequencing sample was made of peripheral blood or thyroid tissue (not recorded which). The CDR3 here is CASRSGRSSYEQYL. The CDR3 DNA reads TGTGCCAGCAGATCCGGACGGAGCTCCTACGAGCAGTACCTC.